The 17 T cell receptor beta chains presented below share a single source sample, sequenced in a study of T cell responses to AZD1222 COVID-19 vaccine. Sequenced by immunoSEQ multiplex PCR; TCRdb stores in-frame clones only, minus some. Of 150,000 to 160,000 clones listed, about 85% are singletons. The sequenced sample was peripheral blood, obtained on day 0 of AZD1222 vaccination. Source of these receptors: an adult in good health.

The chain carries TRBV2 and TRBJ2-7; D is perhaps TRBD1 or TRBD2 (6 bases each). The CDR3 has 14 amino acids. Per the germline V gene, CDR1 is SNHLY and CDR2 is FYNNEI. V was pared by 9 bases and J by 0 bases, with 15 bases between. The CDR3 loop is CASSHGGGSYEQYF. CDR3 bases: TGTGCCAGTTCCCATGGAGGGGGCTCCTACGAGCAGTACTTC.

The V call is TRBV11-2, the J call TRBJ2-2; TRBD1 matches 10 bases. V gave up 5 bases and J gave up 4 bases; unmatched junction bases: 16. CDR3 size: 19 residues. Looked up from germline, CDR1 is SGHAT and CDR2 is FQNNGV. The CDR3 spells CASSRIARQGALGTGELFF. As DNA, the CDR3 is TGTGCCAGCAGCCGTATTGCGAGACAGGGGGCCTTGGGCACCGGGGAGCTGTTTTTT.

The rearrangement links TRBV5-5 to TRBJ1-1, with TRBD1 matching 11 bases. The germline gives CDR1 SGHKS, CDR2 YYEKEE (reference sequence). This CDR3 contains 16 residues. After removal of 2 bases from V and 4 bases from J, the junction contained 7 bases not matched to a gene. The CDR3 DNA follows: TGTGCCAGCAGCTTCGGACAGGGGGCGAGGAGCACTGAAGCTTTCTTT. Residues: CASSFGQGARSTEAFF.

The rearrangement uses TRBV12-3 or TRBV12-4 and TRBJ1-6, with D uncertain. CDR3 length: 12 amino acids. V was pared by 3 bases and J by 11 bases, with 8 bases between. Here the CDR3 reads CASSFGGAPLHF. The CDR3 nucleotides read TGTGCCAGCAGTTTCGGTGGGGCACCCCTCCACTTT.

CDR3 residues: CASTPIGQMNTEAFF. Here the CDR3 DNA reads TGTGCCAGCACGCCGATAGGACAGATGAACACTGAAGCTTTCTTT. The chain uses TRBV3-1 (or the pseudogene TRBV3-2) and TRBJ1-1, with D perhaps matching TRBD1 (6 bases). The CDR3 runs to 15 residues. CDR1 LGHDT and CDR2 YNNKEL come from the germline V gene (reference sequence). Deletions cut 7 bases from V and 0 bases from J, with 15 bases between.

The V call is TRBV5-8, the J call TRBJ2-7; 8 positions match TRBD1. This CDR3 has 14 amino acids. Germline V gene sequence: CDR1 SGHTS, CDR2 YDEGEE. V was pared by 2 bases and J by 0 bases, with 1 base of the junction left unmatched. The CDR3 sequence is CASSFGTGSYEQYF. The CDR3 bases are TGTGCCAGCAGCTTTGGGACAGGCTCCTACGAGCAGTACTTC.

The chain combines TRBV2 with TRBJ1-2; D is unresolved. The germline V gene encodes CDR1 SNHLY and CDR2 FYNNEI. The ends were cut back, 6 bases at V and 3 bases at J, with 11 bases in the middle. The CDR3 has 13 amino acids. The CDR3 nucleotides are TGTGCCAGCAGCTCCACAGATTACTATGGCTACACCTTC. As protein: CASSSTDYYGYTF.

A few counts support this clone. V gene TRBV27 combines with J gene TRBJ2-3; D gene ambiguous. CDR1 is MNHEY and CDR2 is SMNVEV in the germline V gene (reference sequence). The V and J ends lost 3 bases and 0 bases respectively, with 10 bases between them. This CDR3 contains 15 residues. CDR3 sequence: CASSFGRYSTDTQYF. The CDR3 DNA sequence: TGTGCCAGCAGTTTTGGACGGTATAGCACAGATACGCAGTATTTT.

The chain couples TRBV9 to TRBJ1-2; 8 bases agree with TRBD1. CDR3 size: 15 residues. V shed 3 bases, J shed 4 bases, and the junction held 8 bases outside the gene matches. Germline V gives CDR1 SGDLS, CDR2 YYNGEE. The CDR3 here is CASSASGTGPYGYTF. The CDR3 DNA reads as TGTGCCAGCAGCGCGTCCGGGACAGGTCCCTATGGCTACACCTTC.

The V call is TRBV2, the J call TRBJ2-5; 10 nucleotides line up with TRBD2. Trimming took 10 bases from V and 5 from J; bases not matched to a gene: 13. Looked up from germline, CDR1 is SNHLY and CDR2 is FYNNEI. CDR3 size: 15 residues. The CDR3 loop is CATQNRGLASETQYF. The CDR3 DNA is TGTGCCACCCAGAATAGGGGACTAGCGTCGGAGACCCAGTACTTC.

J is TRBJ2-7 and V is TRBV20-1; 8 bases agree with TRBD2. V lost 3 bases, J lost 1 base, and 8 bases stayed unmatched. CDR1 is DFQATT and CDR2 is SNEGSKA in the germline V gene (reference sequence). There are 15 residues in the CDR3. For the CDR3, the DNA is TGCAGTGCTAGTCGACCGGGACTAGGATCCTACGAGCAGTACTTC. Translated: CSASRPGLGSYEQYF.

CDR3 nucleotide sequence: TGCAGCGTTGCGGGACAGGGGTTCAATGAGCAGTTCTTC. It encodes CSVAGQGFNEQFF. This sequence joins TRBV29-1 and TRBJ2-1; 10 nucleotides match TRBD1. Trimming at V came to 4 bases and at J to 6 bases, leaving 3 bases not matched to a gene. The germline gives CDR1 SQVTM, CDR2 ANQGSEA. This CDR3 has 13 amino acids.

The chain links TRBV11-2 to TRBJ1-5, with D possibly matching TRBD1 (5 bases). Germline loops: CDR1 SGHAT, CDR2 FQNNGV. The CDR3 totals 13 residues. Trimming removed 8 bases from V and 9 bases from J, with 17 bases in between. The CDR3: CASGSVGGGPQHF. CDR3 nucleotide sequence: TGTGCCAGCGGGTCCGTGGGGGGTGGGCCCCAGCATTTT.

V and J are TRBV5-1 and TRBJ2-3; 9 bases map to TRBD1. The V segment lost 5 bases and the J segment 6 bases; nucleotides outside the gene matches: 7. The CDR3 contains 14 residues. Germline CDR1 is SGHRS and CDR2 is YFSETQ. DNA for the CDR3: TGCGCCAGCAGTCGGACAGGGGAGTCGGATACGCAGTATTTT. Encoded protein: CASSRTGESDTQYF.

The chain couples TRBV28 to TRBJ2-7; 9 positions agree with TRBD1. This CDR3 region has 14 residues. The V and J ends lost 8 bases and 4 bases, in that order; junction bases with no gene match: 9. Germline lookup yields CDR1 MDHEN and CDR2 SYDVKM. The CDR3 spells CASLAGTGSYEQYF. Written as DNA, the CDR3 is TGTGCCAGCCTCGCAGGGACAGGGTCTTACGAGCAGTACTTC.

The gene calls are TRBV28 and TRBJ1-1; the D is unclear. The germline V gene has CDR1 MDHEN and CDR2 SYDVKM. The CDR3 extends over 14 amino acids. The V gene lost 4 bases and the J gene lost 0 bases, with 9 bases spanning the gap. The CDR3 DNA reads TGTGCCAGCAGTTATGGACGCTTGAACACTGAAGCTTTCTTT. This gives the protein CASSYGRLNTEAFF.

V usage is TRBV6-5 and J usage is TRBJ2-7, with a possible D match to TRBD1 (6 bases). The V end was cut by 6 bases, the J end by 0 bases, with 15 bases between. Germline values: CDR1 MNHEY, CDR2 SVGAGI. CDR3 length: 15 amino acids. In nucleotides, the CDR3 is TGTGCCAGCAGAACAGGACAAGGGGGCTCCTACGAGCAGTACTTC. It translates to CASRTGQGGSYEQYF.